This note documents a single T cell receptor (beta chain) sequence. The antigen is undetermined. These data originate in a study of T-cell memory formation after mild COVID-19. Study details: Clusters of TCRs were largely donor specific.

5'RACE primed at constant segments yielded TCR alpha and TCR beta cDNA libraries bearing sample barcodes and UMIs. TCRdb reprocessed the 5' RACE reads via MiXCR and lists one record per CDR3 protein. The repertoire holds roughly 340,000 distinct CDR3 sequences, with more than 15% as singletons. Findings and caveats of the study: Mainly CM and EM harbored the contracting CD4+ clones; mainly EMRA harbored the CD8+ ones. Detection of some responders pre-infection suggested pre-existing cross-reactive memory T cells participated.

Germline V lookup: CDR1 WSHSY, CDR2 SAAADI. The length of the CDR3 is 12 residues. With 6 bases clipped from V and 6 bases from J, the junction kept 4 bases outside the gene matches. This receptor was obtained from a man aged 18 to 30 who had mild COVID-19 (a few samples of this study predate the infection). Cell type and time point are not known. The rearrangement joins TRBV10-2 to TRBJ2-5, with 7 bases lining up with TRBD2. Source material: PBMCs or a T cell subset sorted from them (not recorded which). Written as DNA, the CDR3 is TGCGCCAGCAGAGCGGGGAGGCAGACCCAGTACTTC. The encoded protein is CASRAGRQTQYF.